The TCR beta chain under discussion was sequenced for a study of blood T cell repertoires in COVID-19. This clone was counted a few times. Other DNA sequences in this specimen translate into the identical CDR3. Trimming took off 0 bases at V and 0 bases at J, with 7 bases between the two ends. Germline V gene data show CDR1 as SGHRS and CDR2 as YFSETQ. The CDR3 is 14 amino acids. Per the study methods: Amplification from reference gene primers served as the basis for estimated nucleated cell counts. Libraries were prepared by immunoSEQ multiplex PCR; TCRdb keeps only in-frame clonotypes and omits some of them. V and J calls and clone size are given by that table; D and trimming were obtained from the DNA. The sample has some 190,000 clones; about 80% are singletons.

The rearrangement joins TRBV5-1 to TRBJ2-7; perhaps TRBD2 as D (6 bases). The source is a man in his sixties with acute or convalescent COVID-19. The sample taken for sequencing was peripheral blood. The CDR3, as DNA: TGCGCCAGCAGCTTGGCCGGGGGCTCCTACGAGCAGTACTTC. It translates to CASSLAGGSYEQYF.